This T cell receptor beta chain was sequenced for a study of cytomegalovirus exposure and HLA in healthy donors. Study-wide points: 164 TCR beta chains were listed as cytomegalovirus-associated. Versus the roughly 700-donor mean, an Asian-associated ancestry cluster reportedly showed fewer N-insertions in a later analysis.

In the PCR, 60 Vbeta and 13 Jbeta primers were used. Sequenced by immunoSEQ multiplex PCR; TCRdb stores in-frame clones only, minus some. The sample contains fewer than 150,000 clones, approximately 79% of which appear only once. Regarding this clone: Antigen: not known.

The sample comprised PBMCs. This clonotype originated in a man aged 40-49 years in good health and CMV-seropositive.

The CDR3: CASTAGSGYTF. The CDR3, as DNA: TGTGCCAGTACCGCAGGATCTGGCTACACCTTC. The chain links TRBV19 to TRBJ1-2; the D is unclear. Trimming removed 7 bases at V and 7 bases at J, with 10 bases between. The CDR3 is 11 amino acids. Looked up from germline, CDR1 is LNHDA and CDR2 is SQIVND (reference sequence).